The rows below give T cell receptor beta chains drawn from one sample of a study of control samples from healthy donors and cancer patients. The repertoire was sequenced with immunoSEQ multiplex PCR; TCRdb's copy has only in-frame clones and lacks some. This sample carries about 98,000 clones, 82% of them seen once, and the ten largest clones take 2% to 2.5%. Sequenced material: blood. The receptor source for this set is a man aged 55 to 69 in good health. Each CDR3 is given with its conserved first and last residue. D genes are given only for firm matches. For some rows the clone size is stated as once, few or many, or as a class when expanded; others skip it.

V: TRBV19
D: .
size: .
J: TRBJ1-2
DNA: TGTGCCAGTAGTTCCACAGCCTATGGCTACACCTTC
CDR3: CASSSTAYGYTF

V: TRBV6-1
D: .
size: .
J: TRBJ2-4
DNA: TGTGCCAGCAGTGAGCAGGGGCGGGAAAACATTCAGTACTTC
CDR3: CASSEQGRENIQYF

V: TRBV5-4
D: TRBD2
size: .
J: TRBJ2-3
DNA: TGTGCCAGCAGCTTTAGAACTAGCGGGAGGGGCGCAGATACGCAGTATTTT
CDR3: CASSFRTSGRGADTQYF

V: TRBV5-1
D: .
size: .
J: TRBJ1-4
DNA: TGCGCCAGCAGCTTGGGGGGTATAAGTGAAAAACTGTTTTTT
CDR3: CASSLGGISEKLFF

V: TRBV29-1
D: .
size: .
J: TRBJ2-7
DNA: TGCAGCGTGGCCGGGACATTCTACGAGCAGTACTTC
CDR3: CSVAGTFYEQYF

V: TRBV6-5
D: .
size: .
J: TRBJ1-1
DNA: TGTGCCAGCAGTACCAGACAGCGGACTGAAGCTTTCTTT
CDR3: CASSTRQRTEAFF

V: TRBV23-1
D: .
size: .
J: TRBJ1-2
DNA: TGCGCCAGCAGTCAATTCAAACCGACAGGCATCTATGGCTACACCTTC
CDR3: CASSQFKPTGIYGYTF

V: TRBV19
D: TRBD1
size: once
J: TRBJ2-7
DNA: TGTGCCAGTAGTATCACCGGACAGGCGACCCGCTACGAGCAGTACTTC
CDR3: CASSITGQATRYEQYF

V: TRBV7-9
D: TRBD2
size: .
J: TRBJ2-3
DNA: TGTGCCAGCAGCGCGACCCCGGGACTAGCGGGGACAGATACGCAGTATTTT
CDR3: CASSATPGLAGTDTQYF

V: TRBV5-4
D: TRBD2
size: .
J: TRBJ2-1
DNA: TGTGCCAGCAGCTTGACTAGCGCTATTGGAGTCTTC
CDR3: CASSLTSAIGVF

V: TRBV9
D: .
size: .
J: TRBJ2-3
DNA: TGTGCCAGCAGCGTAGAAGGTTCGCCTCCCACAGATACGCAGTATTTT
CDR3: CASSVEGSPPTDTQYF

V: TRBV5-5
D: TRBD1
size: .
J: TRBJ1-6
DNA: TGTGCCAGCAGCTTGGCCGGGACAGGGGGATTCGATTCACCCCTCCACTTT
CDR3: CASSLAGTGGFDSPLHF

V: TRBV6-5
D: .
size: few
J: TRBJ2-7
DNA: TGTGCCAGCAACATACAGGGTACCTCCTACGAGCAGTACTTC
CDR3: CASNIQGTSYEQYF

V: TRBV11-2
D: .
size: .
J: TRBJ2-7
DNA: TGTGCCAGCAGCTTCGGCTATTCCTACGAGCAGTACTTC
CDR3: CASSFGYSYEQYF

V: TRBV3-1/TRBV3-2
D: .
size: .
J: TRBJ1-2
DNA: TGTGCCAGCAGCCAAACGGAAGGGAACTATGGCTACACCTTC
CDR3: CASSQTEGNYGYTF

V: TRBV5-4
D: .
size: .
J: TRBJ2-2
DNA: TGTGCCAGCAGCGAGGGGGTGGTGAACACCGGGGAGCTGTTTTTT
CDR3: CASSEGVVNTGELFF

V: TRBV5-4
D: TRBD1
size: few
J: TRBJ2-1
DNA: TGTGCCAGCAGCCGGACAGGGGCGAACGGAGAGCAGTTCTTC
CDR3: CASSRTGANGEQFF

V: TRBV5-6
D: .
size: .
J: TRBJ1-2
DNA: TGTGCCAGCAGCTTCGTGGGGAGGGCAGCCTATGGCTACACCTTC
CDR3: CASSFVGRAAYGYTF

V: TRBV11-2
D: .
size: .
J: TRBJ2-2
DNA: TGTGCCAGCACCCCAACCGAGATGAACACCGGGGAGCTGTTTTTT
CDR3: CASTPTEMNTGELFF

V: TRBV28
D: .
size: .
J: TRBJ1-2
DNA: TGTGCCAGCAGTTTAATAGGCAGAACCTATGGCTACACCTTC
CDR3: CASSLIGRTYGYTF

V: TRBV4-1
D: .
size: .
J: TRBJ1-1
DNA: TGCGCCAGCAGCCAAGAATACACTGAAGCTTTCTTT
CDR3: CASSQEYTEAFF

V: TRBV3-1/TRBV3-2
D: .
size: few
J: TRBJ1-5
DNA: TGTGCCAGCAGCCAAGATGCGGCAGGGGATCAGCCCCAGCATTTT
CDR3: CASSQDAAGDQPQHF

V: TRBV30
D: TRBD1
size: many
J: TRBJ2-4
DNA: TGTGCCTGGAGTGTTCCTACAGGGGGCGGCTTAGGCAAAAACATTCAGTACTTC
CDR3: CAWSVPTGGGLGKNIQYF

V: TRBV6-6
D: TRBD1
size: .
J: TRBJ2-1
DNA: TGTGCCAGCAGTTACCCGGACAGGTACAATGAGCAGTTCTTC
CDR3: CASSYPDRYNEQFF

V: TRBV14
D: .
size: .
J: TRBJ1-2
DNA: TGTGCCAGCAGCCGGGCGGGCAGAAACTATGGCTACACCTTC
CDR3: CASSRAGRNYGYTF

V: TRBV6-1
D: .
size: many
J: TRBJ2-6
DNA: TGTGCCAGCAGTGAACGGAGCTCTGGGGCCAACGTCCTGACTTTC
CDR3: CASSERSSGANVLTF

V: TRBV19
D: TRBD1
size: .
J: TRBJ1-2
DNA: TGTGCCAGTAGTATCTCCGGGACAGGGAACTATGGCTACACCTTC
CDR3: CASSISGTGNYGYTF

V: TRBV12-5
D: .
size: .
J: TRBJ1-6
DNA: TGTGCTAGTGCCGGGACGGAGAGCTCCTATAATTCACCCCTCCACTTT
CDR3: CASAGTESSYNSPLHF

V: TRBV6-4
D: .
size: .
J: TRBJ2-1
DNA: TGTGCCAGCAGTGACTCTGGGGACTCGGCACCCCTGGGGCAGTTCTTC
CDR3: CASSDSGDSAPLGQFF

V: TRBV2
D: TRBD1
size: .
J: TRBJ2-7
DNA: TGTGCCGGCCAGGGGACAGGGATGTACGAGCAGTACTTC
CDR3: CAGQGTGMYEQYF

V: TRBV7-3
D: .
size: few
J: TRBJ2-2
DNA: TGTGCCAGCAGCTTAGGCTCCACCGGGGAGCTGTTTTTT
CDR3: CASSLGSTGELFF

V: TRBV30
D: .
size: .
J: TRBJ2-6
DNA: TGTGCCTGGAGTAACACATCTCCAGGTTCTGGGGCCAACGTCCTGACTTTC
CDR3: CAWSNTSPGSGANVLTF

V: TRBV27
D: TRBD2
size: .
J: TRBJ2-1
DNA: TGTGCCAGCAGTTTAGCGGGAGTATACAATGAGCAGTTCTTC
CDR3: CASSLAGVYNEQFF

V: TRBV6-5
D: .
size: .
J: TRBJ1-2
DNA: TGTGCCAGCAGTTACTCCCCGATCGGGGGTTATATGGACTACACCTTC
CDR3: CASSYSPIGGYMDYTF

V: TRBV6-4
D: .
size: once
J: TRBJ1-5
DNA: TGTGCCAGCAGCCGAGGGGCGAATCAGCCCCAGCATTTT
CDR3: CASSRGANQPQHF

V: TRBV12-3/TRBV12-4
D: .
size: .
J: TRBJ2-7
DNA: TGTGCCAGCAGTTTAGCGGGCTTGTCCGAGCAGTACTTC
CDR3: CASSLAGLSEQYF

V: TRBV5-1
D: TRBD2
size: .
J: TRBJ2-5
DNA: TGCGCCAGCAGCTTGAATAGCGGGGGTCAAGAGACCCAGTACTTC
CDR3: CASSLNSGGQETQYF

V: TRBV7-9
D: .
size: once
J: TRBJ1-2
DNA: TGTGCCAGCAGCCCTCTTAGGGGCGGCGATGGCTACACCTTC
CDR3: CASSPLRGGDGYTF

V: TRBV4-1
D: TRBD1
size: .
J: TRBJ2-5
DNA: TGCGCCAGCAGCCAAGATTCTGGGGGACAGGGCCTGGGAACCCAGTACTTC
CDR3: CASSQDSGGQGLGTQYF

V: TRBV30
D: .
size: .
J: TRBJ1-1
DNA: TGTGCCTGGAGTACGGGGTACACTGAAGCTTTCTTT
CDR3: CAWSTGYTEAFF

V: TRBV5-1
D: .
size: .
J: TRBJ2-3
DNA: TGCGCCAGCAGCCACCTAGGGGTAGATGCGCAGTATTTT
CDR3: CASSHLGVDAQYF

V: TRBV2
D: .
size: once
J: TRBJ2-7
DNA: TGTGCCAGCGCGGGGACTTCGCAGAACGAGCAGTACTTC
CDR3: CASAGTSQNEQYF

V: TRBV7-8
D: .
size: .
J: TRBJ1-5
DNA: TGTGCCAGCAGCCTTAGCTGGGATCAGCCCCAGCATTTT
CDR3: CASSLSWDQPQHF

V: TRBV30
D: .
size: .
J: TRBJ1-5
DNA: TGTGCCTGGAGTCCACAGGGTAATCAGCCCCAGCATTTT
CDR3: CAWSPQGNQPQHF

V: TRBV6-1
D: .
size: .
J: TRBJ2-7
DNA: TGTGCCAGCAGTGAAAACTACGAGCAGTACTTC
CDR3: CASSENYEQYF

V: TRBV6-5
D: TRBD1
size: few
J: TRBJ2-5
DNA: TGTGCCAGCAGAACCGGACAGGTGGAGACCCAGTACTTC
CDR3: CASRTGQVETQYF

V: TRBV19
D: TRBD2
size: few
J: TRBJ2-1
DNA: TGTGCCAGTAGTATAGCGCTAGCGGTCCATGAGCAGTTCTTC
CDR3: CASSIALAVHEQFF

V: TRBV7-9
D: TRBD1
size: few
J: TRBJ1-4
DNA: TGTGCCAGCAGCCCCTCCGGACAGGGCCTTAATGAAAAACTGTTTTTT
CDR3: CASSPSGQGLNEKLFF

V: TRBV5-5
D: .
size: once
J: TRBJ2-7
DNA: TGTGCCAGCAGCTTGGGTGACGGATCAGCCTACGAGCAGTACTTC
CDR3: CASSLGDGSAYEQYF

V: TRBV24-1
D: TRBD1
size: .
J: TRBJ1-2
DNA: TGTGCCACCAGTGATTCGACAGGGGGCGTCATTAGCTACACCTTC
CDR3: CATSDSTGGVISYTF

V: TRBV19
D: .
size: .
J: TRBJ1-3
DNA: TGTGCCAGCCAGACAGTCTTTAACTCTGGAAACACCATATATTTT
CDR3: CASQTVFNSGNTIYF

V: TRBV19
D: .
size: .
J: TRBJ1-3
DNA: TGTGCCAGCAGGACTCGAACAGGGACGGGAAACACCATATATTTT
CDR3: CASRTRTGTGNTIYF

V: TRBV18
D: .
size: few
J: TRBJ2-2
DNA: TGTGCCTCATCCGGAAGCACCGGGGAGCTGTTTTTT
CDR3: CASSGSTGELFF

V: TRBV7-2
D: TRBD2
size: .
J: TRBJ2-1
DNA: TGTGCCAGCAGCTTGGGGAGCGGGAGAAATCCTCTAGTATCTTGTTTCTTC
CDR3: CASSLGSGRNPLVSCFF